Presented here are 29 T cell receptor beta chains from one specimen sequenced in a study of T cells in Graves' hyperthyroidism and ophthalmopathy. Amplification yielded TCR beta CDR3 regions, with RNA transcripts as the source. The HTBI primer set served for first-round RT-PCR of the TCR CDR3. Each CDR3 protein gets one entry after TCRdb re-called the multiplex PCR reads with MiXCR. The sample records more than 95,000 distinct CDR3 sequences, about 50% being singletons. Sequenced: blood. These receptors came from a man aged 40-49 years with Graves' hyperthyroidism.

The chain couples TRBV20-1 to TRBJ1-6, with D possibly matching TRBD1 (5 bases). Between the trimmed V and J ends, which lost 3 bases and 7 bases, there was a span of 10 bases. Germline CDR1 DFQATT, CDR2 SNEGSKA (reference sequence). The CDR3 is made up of 13 amino acids. CDR3 bases: TGCAGTGCTAGGGGGCAGTACAATTCACCCCTCCACTTT. Encoded protein: CSARGQYNSPLHF.

The J gene is TRBJ1-1, the V gene TRBV25-1; the D gene is possibly TRBD1 (6 bases). Trimming took off 1 base at V and 4 bases at J, with 10 bases between the two ends. The CDR3 loop spans 14 amino acids. CDR1 and CDR2 from the germline V gene are MGHDK and SYGVNS. The CDR3 region has the DNA TGTGCCAGCAGTGAATTGACAGGCCGCACTGAAGCTTTCTTT. It yields the protein CASSELTGRTEAFF.

This clonotype was detected ten times or more. The rearrangement uses TRBV5-1 and TRBJ2-7; 9 bases fit TRBD2. J was trimmed by 5 bases and V by 3 bases; bases with no gene match: 6. Germline V gene sequence: CDR1 SGHRS, CDR2 YFSETQ. CDR3 length: 14 amino acids. The CDR3 DNA follows: TGCGCCAGCAGCTCGGGGACTAGCTGGCACGAGCAGTACTTC. Protein: CASSSGTSWHEQYF.

This clonotype was detected ten times or more. V gene TRBV9 combines with J gene TRBJ1-1; 7 bases match TRBD1. V shed 0 bases, J shed 4 bases, and the junction held 3 bases outside the gene matches. CDR3 size: 14 residues. CDR1 SGDLS and CDR2 YYNGEE come from the germline V gene. The CDR3 protein is CASSVGTGPTEAFF. For the CDR3, the DNA is TGTGCCAGCAGCGTAGGGACAGGTCCCACTGAAGCTTTCTTT. Based on the CDR3 plus reference TRBV9 and TRBJ1-1, the full variable domain is DSGVTQTPKHLITATGQRVTLRCSPRSGDLSVYWYQQSLDQGLQFLIQYYNGEERAKGNILERFSAQQFPDLHSELNLSSLELGDSALYFCASSVGTGPTEAFFGQGTRLTVV.

In this sample, this clonotype turned up a few times. Germline and junction disagree at one end, which may indicate a read error. The chain uses TRBV13 and TRBJ2-1; the match to TRBD1 covers 10 bases. The CDR3 extends over 16 amino acids. Germline values: CDR1 PRHDT, CDR2 FYEKMQ (reference sequence). CDR3 loop: CASSQGPGQGTNEQFF. For the CDR3, the DNA is TGCGCCAGCAGCCAAGGGCCGGGACAGGGGACCAATGAGCAGTTCTTC.

Comments on this clonotype: A much more abundant neighbour one base away suggests this may be a read error. The chain combines TRBV6-5 with TRBJ2-7; maybe TRBD1 (6 bases). This CDR3 is 14 amino acids long. V was trimmed by 4 bases and J by 3 bases, leaving 13 bases between them. Germline V gene lookup returns CDR1 MNHEY and CDR2 SVGAGI. The CDR3 DNA reads TGTGCCAGCAGTTCCGACAGGCGTTTCTACGAGCAGTACTTC. Translation: CASSSDRRFYEQYF.

This clonotype is a singleton in its sample. V gene TRBV20-1 combines with J gene TRBJ1-1; D gene ambiguous. The germline gives CDR1 DFQATT, CDR2 SNEGSKA (reference sequence). V dropped 7 bases and J dropped 5 bases, with 14 bases sitting between them. CDR3 size: 12 residues. In nucleotides, the CDR3 is TGCAGTGTTTCCGGGAGTGGGACTGAAGCTTTCTTT. Amino acids: CSVSGSGTEAFF.

At least ten counts were recorded for this clonotype. This chain connects TRBV5-4 to TRBJ2-2; 12 nucleotides line up with TRBD2. Germline CDR1 is SGHNT and CDR2 is YYREEE (reference sequence). The CDR3 loop spans 15 amino acids. V trimming: 5 bases; J trimming: 7 bases; junction bases outside the gene matches: 6. The CDR3: CASSPSGRAGGELFF. The DNA of the CDR3 is TGTGCCAGCAGTCCTAGCGGGAGGGCCGGCGGGGAGCTGTTTTTT.

This clonotype was seen at least ten times. The chain couples TRBV9 to TRBJ1-2, with TRBD1 matching over 9 bases. The germline gives CDR1 SGDLS, CDR2 YYNGEE. This CDR3 is 15 amino acids long. Trimming cost V 3 bases and J 7 bases; bases outside gene matches: 10. For the CDR3, the DNA is TGTGCCAGCAGCGGACTGACCGGGACAGGGTCTGGCTACACCTTC. It translates to CASSGLTGTGSGYTF.

This clonotype was seen repeatedly, ten times or more. The chain has TRBV20-1 and TRBJ1-2, with 12 positions matching TRBD1. V shed 1 base and J 6 bases; nucleotides not matched to a gene: 12. The CDR3 is 17 residues long. CDR1 and CDR2 from the germline V gene are DFQATT and SNEGSKA (reference sequence). The CDR3 nucleotides read TGCAGTGCTAGAGCCGGGACAGGGGGCCCCAGCAGAGATGGCTACACCTTC. This sequence encodes CSARAGTGGPSRDGYTF.

This clonotype was observed a single time. V is TRBV29-1 and J is TRBJ2-2; D remains ambiguous. This CDR3 spans 10 amino acids. Germline V lookup: CDR1 SQVTM, CDR2 ANQGSEA. Trimming took off 3 bases at V and 7 bases at J, with 3 bases between the two ends. CDR3 nucleotide sequence: TGCAGCGTTGACGGCGGGGAGCTGTTTTTT. Translation: CSVDGGELFF.

A remark on this clonotype: This may stem from a read error, because a much larger clone lies one nucleotide away. V is TRBV12-3 or TRBV12-4 and J is TRBJ2-2, with D perhaps matching TRBD2 (6 bases). The CDR3 loop spans 14 amino acids. The CDR3 DNA follows: TGTGCCGGCAGGAGGACGGCGGGGTCCGGGGAGCTGTTTTTT. The encoded protein is CAGRRTAGSGELFF.

This clonotype was seen a handful of times. The final CDR3 position lacks the conserved phenylalanine or tryptophan, pointing to a likely read error. Because the CDR3's place on the DNA is in doubt, the DNA is left out and the CDR3 is given as listed by TCRdb. J is TRBJ2-5 and V is TRBV20-1; the table's D call, TRBD1, was not checked against the DNA. The CDR3 length is 9 residues, termini included. CDR1 and CDR2 (germline): DFQATT, SNEGSKA (reference sequence). This chain's CDR3 is CSARDLGPG.

This clonotype was counted many times. The V call is TRBV10-1, the J call TRBJ2-7, with D perhaps TRBD1 or TRBD2 (6 bases each). The ends were cut back, 0 bases at V and 5 bases at J, with 17 bases in the middle. There are 16 residues in the CDR3. Per germline, CDR1 WNHNN and CDR2 SYGVQD (reference sequence). The CDR3 coding sequence is TGCGCCAGCAGTGAGTCAACTGGGTGGGGGGCCCACGAGCAGTACTTC. It yields the protein CASSESTGWGAHEQYF.

A remark on this clonotype: A much larger clone lies one base from this, so it may be a read error. CDR3 region: CASSDPGGRENLFF. Written as DNA, the CDR3 is TGTGCCAGCAGCGACCCCGGGGGCAGGGAAAACCTGTTTTTT. V usage is TRBV10-3 and J usage is TRBJ1-4; weak D call: TRBD1 (6 bases). CDR1 is ENHRY and CDR2 is SYGVKD in the germline V gene. The CDR3 contains 14 residues.

The rearrangement joins TRBV7-9 to TRBJ1-4; 9 bases line up with TRBD1. Losses at the gene ends were 1 base for V and 8 bases for J; bases not matched to a gene: 5. This CDR3 comprises 15 residues. Germline CDR1 SEHNR, CDR2 FQNEAQ (reference sequence). The CDR3, as DNA: TGTGCCAGCAGCTTAGTGGGGACAGGGAAGGAAAAACTGTTTTTT. Translation gives CASSLVGTGKEKLFF.

This clonotype was detected ten times or more. The chain uses TRBV2 and TRBJ2-7; 8 nucleotides agree with TRBD1. Germline CDR1 reads SNHLY; CDR2 reads FYNNEI. V was pared by 1 base and J by 2 bases, with 4 bases of the junction left unmatched. There are 15 residues in the CDR3. The CDR3 DNA is TGTGCCAGCAGTGAAGTTCGGACAGGGACCTACGAGCAGTACTTC. This translates into CASSEVRTGTYEQYF.

The chain is built from TRBV20-1 and TRBJ2-1, with a weak D call TRBD2 (5 bases). The V end lost 6 bases, the J end lost 12 bases, and 21 bases lay between the germline ends. Germline V lookup: CDR1 DFQATT, CDR2 SNEGSKA (reference sequence). This CDR3 region has 13 residues. CDR3 in amino acids: CSAVRGTTDTQFF. The CDR3 DNA reads as TGCAGTGCAGTACGGGGTACCACAGATACGCAGTTCTTC.

The chain combines TRBV6-5 with TRBJ2-7; the match to TRBD2 covers 12 bases. The germline gives CDR1 MNHEY, CDR2 SVGAGI. The CDR3 length is 18 residues. Trimming cost V 0 bases and J 0 bases; bases outside gene matches: 6. The chain's CDR3 is CASSYSTSGSPSSYEQYF. In DNA, the CDR3 is TGTGCCAGCAGTTACTCGACTAGCGGGAGTCCCAGCTCCTACGAGCAGTACTTC.

The V gene is TRBV7-9, the J gene TRBJ2-1, with 12 positions matching TRBD2. The length of the CDR3 is 17 residues. The V gene end was trimmed by 8 bases and the J gene end by 10 bases; junction bases not matched to a gene: 18. Per the germline V gene, CDR1 is SEHNR and CDR2 is FQNEAQ (reference sequence). CDR3 sequence (DNA): TGTGCCAGCGGCCTCTCATGTATGGGGCTAGCGGGAGGGGAGCAGTTCTTC. It is translated as CASGLSCMGLAGGEQFF.

This chain links TRBV11-2 with TRBJ2-7; TRBD1 matches at 8 bases. Looked up from germline, CDR1 is SGHAT and CDR2 is FQNNGV. The J segment lost 5 bases and the V segment lost 6 bases, leaving 6 bases of the junction unmatched. CDR3 length: 13 residues. The CDR3 spells CASRTGERHEQYF. The CDR3 DNA reads TGTGCCAGCAGGACAGGGGAAAGGCACGAGCAGTACTTC.

This clonotype was counted many times. This chain connects TRBV10-3 to TRBJ1-1, with D maybe TRBD1 (6 bases). V lost 3 bases and J lost 1, with 9 bases in between. The germline V gene has CDR1 ENHRY and CDR2 SYGVKD. CDR3 size: 14 residues. CDR3 coding DNA: TGTGCCATCAGTGAACAACAGGGGAACACTGAAGCTTTCTTT. Amino acid sequence: CAISEQQGNTEAFF.

The rearrangement uses TRBV30 and TRBJ2-1, with D unresolved. CDR3 length: 11 amino acids. The V gene lost 2 bases and the J gene lost 5 bases, with 4 bases spanning the gap. Per the germline V gene, CDR1 is GTSNPN and CDR2 is SVGIG (reference sequence). In nucleotides, the CDR3 is TGTGCCTGGAGTTCCAACAATGAGCAGTTCTTC. Amino acid sequence: CAWSSNNEQFF. The full variable domain, its missing parts supplied by reference TRBV30 and TRBJ2-1, is SQTIHQWPATLVQPVGSPLSLECTVEGTSNPNLYWYRQAAGRGLQLLFYSVGIGQISSEVPQNLSASRPQDRQFILSSKKLLLSDSGFYLCAWSSNNEQFFGPGTRLTVL.

Points on this clonotype: This is likely a read error, given that the CDR3 carries no conserved phenylalanine or tryptophan at its end. The chain is built from TRBV5-1 and TRBJ1-6; no definite D call. The germline CDR1 and CDR2 sequences are SGHRS and YFSETQ. The CDR3 has 13 amino acids. V was shortened by 4 bases and J by 8 bases, with 10 bases between the two germline ends. The CDR3 DNA sequence: TGCGCCAGCAGCCCGGAGGGTTATTCACCCCTCCACTCT. It encodes CASSPEGYSPLHS.

The rearrangement links TRBV20-1 to TRBJ2-7, with 7 nucleotides matching TRBD2. After removal of 4 bases from V and 0 bases from J, the junction contained 15 bases not matched to a gene. This CDR3 spans 17 amino acids. CDR1 is DFQATT and CDR2 is SNEGSKA in the germline V gene (reference sequence). CDR3 loop: CSATRGVSGWNSYEQYV. For the CDR3, the DNA is TGCAGTGCTACCCGGGGGGTTAGCGGGTGGAACTCCTACGAGCAGTACGTC.

This clonotype was counted ten times or more. The junction departs from the called germline gene at one end, perhaps through a read error. The chain couples TRBV19 to TRBJ2-2, with 9 bases aligning to TRBD1. The germline gives CDR1 LNHDA, CDR2 SQIVND (reference sequence). The CDR3 contains 14 residues. CDR3 coding DNA: TGTGCAAGTACCGGGACAGGGTACACCGGGGAGCTGTTTTTT. Residues: CASTGTGYTGELFF.

This clonotype was picked up many times. The chain links TRBV3-1 to TRBJ1-5, with 8 bases matching TRBD1. The V gene's germline CDR1 is LGHDT and CDR2 YNNKEL (reference sequence). This CDR3 region has 13 residues. V shed 1 base and J 11 bases; nucleotides not matched to a gene: 4. The CDR3 protein is CASSQVGGQAQHF. The CDR3 bases are TGTGCCAGCAGCCAAGTGGGGGGACAGGCCCAGCATTTT.

At least ten counts were recorded for this clonotype. The chain employs TRBV9 and TRBJ1-5; 8 positions match TRBD1. CDR3 length: 14 residues. From germline, CDR1 is SGDLS and CDR2 YYNGEE. The trim removed 3 bases at V and 7 bases at J, leaving 6 bases unmatched. The CDR3 protein is CASSAEDREQPQHF. CDR3 nucleotides: TGTGCCAGCAGCGCCGAGGACAGGGAACAGCCCCAGCATTTT.

This clonotype appeared many times. The chain couples TRBV5-1 to TRBJ2-5; TRBD2 might be the D (5 bases). Germline-derived CDR1 and CDR2 are SGHRS and YFSETQ. This CDR3 has 15 amino acids. The V end was cut by 0 bases, the J end by 7 bases, with 16 bases between. The CDR3 region is CASSLEGAAGGTQYF. As DNA, the CDR3 is TGCGCCAGCAGCTTGGAAGGAGCGGCTGGTGGGACCCAGTACTTC.